One and the same sample provided the 5 T cell receptor beta chains below, sequenced in a study of blood T cell repertoires in COVID-19. Sequencing was performed with immunoSEQ multiplex PCR; in TCRdb, only in-frame clones are kept and a portion is missing. The repertoire holds approximately 100,000 clones, with 70% to 90% as singletons. Sequencing was performed on peripheral blood. Receptor source: a man aged 50-60 years in a cohort sampled during active COVID-19.

The chain joins TRBV24-1 to TRBJ2-3; tentative D call: TRBD2 (7 bases). V was trimmed by 7 bases and J by 0 bases, leaving 19 bases between them. Germline-derived CDR1 and CDR2 are KGHDR and SFDVKD. The CDR3 has 17 residues. The CDR3 loop is CATSAQGRGASTDTQYF. As DNA, the CDR3 is TGTGCCACCAGCGCCCAGGGACGGGGGGCTAGCACAGATACGCAGTATTTT.

The V call is TRBV9, the J call TRBJ1-1; possible D gene TRBD1, 5 bases. Germline V CDR1 and CDR2: SGDLS, YYNGEE. The CDR3 covers 14 residues. In DNA, the CDR3 is TGTGCTAGTGGCGGGGCTTGGGGGGACACTGAAGCTTTCTTT. Protein: CASGGAWGDTEAFF.

The genes are TRBV19 and TRBJ2-7, with D perhaps matching TRBD2 (6 bases). Germline values: CDR1 LNHDA, CDR2 SQIVND (reference sequence). The CDR3 extends over 15 amino acids. V lost 9 bases, J lost 0 bases, and 18 bases lay in between. The CDR3 nucleotides read TGTGCCAGCGGAGCGGGTCACAGCTACTCCTACGAGCAGTACTTC. Its protein product is CASGAGHSYSYEQYF.

The V and J genes are TRBV29-1 and TRBJ1-2, with TRBD1 as a possible D gene (5 bases). The CDR3 extends over 14 amino acids. V dropped 1 base and J dropped 5 bases, with 14 bases sitting between them. From germline, CDR1 is SQVTM and CDR2 ANQGSEA. The CDR3 loop is CSVEVPGPSYGYTF. The CDR3 DNA reads as TGCAGCGTTGAAGTCCCAGGGCCTTCATATGGCTACACCTTC. Filled out from reference TRBV29-1 and TRBJ1-2, the complete variable domain reads SAVISQKPSRDICQRGTSLTIQCQVDSQVTMMFWYRQQPGQSLTLIATANQGSEATYESGFVIDKFPISRPNLTFSTLTVSNMSPEDSSIYLCSVEVPGPSYGYTFGSGTRLTVV.

This sequence joins TRBV27 and TRBJ1-5, with a weak D call TRBD1 (5 bases). There are 17 residues in the CDR3. Germline CDR1 is MNHEY and CDR2 is SMNVEV (reference sequence). The V end was cut by 5 bases, the J end by 4 bases, with 21 bases between. CDR3 sequence (DNA): TGTGCCAGCAGTCCTGATGGAGGGGCTCGACGGAATCAGCCCCAGCATTTT. Residues: CASSPDGGARRNQPQHF.